This T cell receptor beta chain was obtained from a study of blood T cell repertoires in COVID-19. Germline lookup yields CDR1 SGHRS and CDR2 YFSETQ. This CDR3 spans 15 amino acids. Trimming took 3 bases from V and 4 from J, leaving 15 bases between them. Repertoires were generated with immunoSEQ multiplex PCR, while TCRdb's copy carries only in-frame clones and drops some. The table includes approximately 69,000 clones, roughly 87% detected once. The clonotype was recovered from a woman at least 80 years old with acute or convalescent COVID-19. Sequencing used peripheral blood. The gene calls are TRBV5-1 and TRBJ2-3; D is perhaps TRBD2 (6 bases). CDR3 residues: CASSSGLPGADTQYF. DNA of the CDR3: TGCGCCAGCAGCTCAGGACTACCCGGCGCAGATACGCAGTATTTT.